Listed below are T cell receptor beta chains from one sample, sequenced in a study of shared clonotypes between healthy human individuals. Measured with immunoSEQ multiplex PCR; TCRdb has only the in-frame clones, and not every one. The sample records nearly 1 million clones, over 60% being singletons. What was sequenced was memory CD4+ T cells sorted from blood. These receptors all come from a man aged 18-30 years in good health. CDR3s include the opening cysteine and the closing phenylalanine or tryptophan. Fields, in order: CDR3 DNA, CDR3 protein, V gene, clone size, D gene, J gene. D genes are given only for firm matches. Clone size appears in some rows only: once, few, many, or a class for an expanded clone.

CDR3 DNA: TGTGCCAGCAGCCAAGCAGTATCATTCGGGCGGGAGCTCTACGAGCAGTACTTC
CDR3 protein: CASSQAVSFGRELYEQYF
V gene: TRBV4-2
clone size: NA
D gene: TRBD2
J gene: TRBJ2-7

CDR3 DNA: TGTGCCAGCAGTTACAGTGGCGGGGGGGAAAAAAACATTCAGTACTTC
CDR3 protein: CASSYSGGGEKNIQYF
V gene: TRBV6-6
clone size: NA
D gene: TRBD2
J gene: TRBJ2-4

CDR3 DNA: TGTGCCAGCAGCTTAATGGATGGCTACACCTTC
CDR3 protein: CASSLMDGYTF
V gene: TRBV7-9
clone size: few
D gene: NA
J gene: TRBJ1-2

CDR3 DNA: TGTGCCAGCAGGTCAGGGTGGACAGATACGCAGTATTTT
CDR3 protein: CASRSGWTDTQYF
V gene: TRBV27
clone size: NA
D gene: NA
J gene: TRBJ2-3

CDR3 DNA: TGTGCCAGCTCACCCTGGCTTGACTCGGGTGGCTACACCTTC
CDR3 protein: CASSPWLDSGGYTF
V gene: TRBV18
clone size: NA
D gene: NA
J gene: TRBJ1-2

CDR3 DNA: TGTGCCAGCAGCCCCCGGACTAGCGGGGGGCCGGGGGCCTACGAGCAGTACTTC
CDR3 protein: CASSPRTSGGPGAYEQYF
V gene: TRBV7-9
clone size: NA
D gene: TRBD2
J gene: TRBJ2-7

CDR3 DNA: TGCGCCAGCAGCTTGGGACAAGGCGCAGATACGCAGTATTTT
CDR3 protein: CASSLGQGADTQYF
V gene: TRBV5-1
clone size: NA
D gene: NA
J gene: TRBJ2-3

CDR3 DNA: TGTGCCACCAGTCGACAGGGGGGCAGCAATCAGCCCCAGCATTTT
CDR3 protein: CATSRQGGSNQPQHF
V gene: TRBV15
clone size: NA
D gene: TRBD1
J gene: TRBJ1-5

CDR3 DNA: TGTGCCAGCAGCGTAGGATCTCGTGGCGGGACCCTTGCAGATACGCAGTATTTT
CDR3 protein: CASSVGSRGGTLADTQYF
V gene: TRBV9
clone size: NA
D gene: NA
J gene: TRBJ2-3

CDR3 DNA: TGTGCCAGCAGCCCTAGGACCGGGGAGCTGTTTTTT
CDR3 protein: CASSPRTGELFF
V gene: TRBV5-6
clone size: few
D gene: NA
J gene: TRBJ2-2

CDR3 DNA: TGTGCCAGCTCACCGAACCGAGATTATGGCTACACCTTC
CDR3 protein: CASSPNRDYGYTF
V gene: TRBV18
clone size: once
D gene: NA
J gene: TRBJ1-2

CDR3 DNA: TGCAGCGCTGGAACGACGACCGGGAAGTCGTCGGCTTTCTTT
CDR3 protein: CSAGTTTGKSSAFF
V gene: TRBV29-1
clone size: NA
D gene: NA
J gene: TRBJ1-1

CDR3 DNA: TGTGCCAGCAGCTTGGGAGGACAGGCCAACTATGGCTACACCTTC
CDR3 protein: CASSLGGQANYGYTF
V gene: TRBV5-4
clone size: NA
D gene: TRBD1
J gene: TRBJ1-2

CDR3 DNA: TGCGCCAGCAGCTTCCAGAGCTCCTATAATTCACCCCTCCACTTT
CDR3 protein: CASSFQSSYNSPLHF
V gene: TRBV5-1
clone size: NA
D gene: NA
J gene: TRBJ1-6

CDR3 DNA: TGTGCCAGCAGTGGGACAGCCAATCAGCCCCAGCATTTT
CDR3 protein: CASSGTANQPQHF
V gene: TRBV2
clone size: few
D gene: NA
J gene: TRBJ1-5

CDR3 DNA: TGTGCCAGCATCATTTCAGACCTCAACTATGGCTACACCTTC
CDR3 protein: CASIISDLNYGYTF
V gene: TRBV6-1
clone size: NA
D gene: NA
J gene: TRBJ1-2

CDR3 DNA: TGTGCCAGCAGTCCTCGGGCCATCTACGAGCAGTACTTC
CDR3 protein: CASSPRAIYEQYF
V gene: TRBV28
clone size: NA
D gene: NA
J gene: TRBJ2-7

CDR3 DNA: TGCGCCAGCAGCTTGGTGGCTGGTGAGAACACTGAAGCTTTCTTT
CDR3 protein: CASSLVAGENTEAFF
V gene: TRBV5-1
clone size: NA
D gene: NA
J gene: TRBJ1-1

CDR3 DNA: TGTGCCAGCCGGGGACAGGGAGGGAATGAGCAGTTCTTC
CDR3 protein: CASRGQGGNEQFF
V gene: TRBV28
clone size: NA
D gene: TRBD1
J gene: TRBJ2-1

CDR3 DNA: TGTGCCAGCAGGCCTAGGGGCGAGGGAAATTCACCCCTCCACTTT
CDR3 protein: CASRPRGEGNSPLHF
V gene: TRBV5-6
clone size: NA
D gene: NA
J gene: TRBJ1-6

CDR3 DNA: TGTGCCAGTCAGGGGATCAGTGGCAATCAGCCCCAGCATTTT
CDR3 protein: CASQGISGNQPQHF
V gene: TRBV19
clone size: few
D gene: NA
J gene: TRBJ1-5

CDR3 DNA: TGTGCCAGCAGCCCAGGACAGGGGGCGACCTACGAGCAGTACTTC
CDR3 protein: CASSPGQGATYEQYF
V gene: TRBV7-2
clone size: few
D gene: TRBD1
J gene: TRBJ2-7

CDR3 DNA: TGTGCCAGCAGATTGCGGGCAGTAGATAACTATGGCTACACCTTC
CDR3 protein: CASRLRAVDNYGYTF
V gene: TRBV6-5
clone size: few
D gene: NA
J gene: TRBJ1-2

CDR3 DNA: TGTGCCAGCAGCCTTCCATCCAATTCTGGCTACACCTTC
CDR3 protein: CASSLPSNSGYTF
V gene: TRBV28
clone size: NA
D gene: NA
J gene: TRBJ1-2

CDR3 DNA: TGTGCCTGGAGGAGGGGCAGGATGGGTTCTGGGGCCAACGTCCTGACTTTC
CDR3 protein: CAWRRGRMGSGANVLTF
V gene: TRBV30
clone size: many
D gene: NA
J gene: TRBJ2-6

CDR3 DNA: TGTGCCAGCAGCGTACAAGGGGGGAGAGAGACCCAGTACTTC
CDR3 protein: CASSVQGGRETQYF
V gene: TRBV9
clone size: NA
D gene: NA
J gene: TRBJ2-5

CDR3 DNA: TGTGCCACCAAAGGGACAGGGGGCTTCGGGACCGGGGAGCTGTTTTTT
CDR3 protein: CATKGTGGFGTGELFF
V gene: TRBV10-3
clone size: NA
D gene: TRBD1
J gene: TRBJ2-2

CDR3 DNA: TGCGCCAGCAGCTTGGGTCCGGGGAACACCGGGGAGCTGTTTTTT
CDR3 protein: CASSLGPGNTGELFF
V gene: TRBV5-1
clone size: NA
D gene: NA
J gene: TRBJ2-2

CDR3 DNA: TGCGCCAGCAGCCAAGACGGGACCAGGGCGGACACCATATATTTT
CDR3 protein: CASSQDGTRADTIYF
V gene: TRBV4-1
clone size: once
D gene: NA
J gene: TRBJ1-3

CDR3 DNA: TGTGCCAGCAGTTTATTTCGACAGATGAACACTGAAGCTTTCTTT
CDR3 protein: CASSLFRQMNTEAFF
V gene: TRBV28
clone size: NA
D gene: NA
J gene: TRBJ1-1

CDR3 DNA: TGCGCCAGCAGCTTGGGGCGACAGGAGGGAGAGACCCAGTACTTC
CDR3 protein: CASSLGRQEGETQYF
V gene: TRBV5-1
clone size: NA
D gene: NA
J gene: TRBJ2-5

CDR3 DNA: TGCAGCGTTGATACGACAGGGGGCACCCACGAGCAGTACTTC
CDR3 protein: CSVDTTGGTHEQYF
V gene: TRBV29-1
clone size: NA
D gene: TRBD1
J gene: TRBJ2-7

CDR3 DNA: TGTGCCACCCGGGGCCGGAATCAACAAAATTCACCCCTCCACTTT
CDR3 protein: CATRGRNQQNSPLHF
V gene: TRBV27
clone size: NA
D gene: NA
J gene: TRBJ1-6

CDR3 DNA: TGTGCCAGCAGCATGATAGCGGGGTACGAGCAGTACTTC
CDR3 protein: CASSMIAGYEQYF
V gene: TRBV7-3
clone size: NA
D gene: TRBD2
J gene: TRBJ2-7

CDR3 DNA: TGTGCCAGCAGCCCCTTAACAATGACCTCTGAAGCTTTCTTT
CDR3 protein: CASSPLTMTSEAFF
V gene: TRBV14
clone size: NA
D gene: NA
J gene: TRBJ1-1

CDR3 DNA: TGTGCCATCAGCCGGGACAGAAACACCGGGGAGCTGTTTTTT
CDR3 protein: CAISRDRNTGELFF
V gene: TRBV10-3
clone size: few
D gene: TRBD1
J gene: TRBJ2-2

CDR3 DNA: TGTGCCAGCAGTGTGAGCGCAGGGGGCACACCCCTCCACTTT
CDR3 protein: CASSVSAGGTPLHF
V gene: TRBV6-1
clone size: NA
D gene: TRBD1
J gene: TRBJ1-6

CDR3 DNA: TGTGCCAGCAGTAGAAGAGGGGTCCAAGAGACCCAGTACTTC
CDR3 protein: CASSRRGVQETQYF
V gene: TRBV6-5
clone size: NA
D gene: NA
J gene: TRBJ2-5

CDR3 DNA: TGCGCCAGCAGCCGGGACAGGGATGGTGAGACCCAGTACTTC
CDR3 protein: CASSRDRDGETQYF
V gene: TRBV5-1
clone size: NA
D gene: TRBD1
J gene: TRBJ2-5

CDR3 DNA: TGTGCCAGCAGCCCGCACATGAACACTGAAGCTTTCTTT
CDR3 protein: CASSPHMNTEAFF
V gene: TRBV11-1
clone size: NA
D gene: NA
J gene: TRBJ1-1

CDR3 DNA: TGTGCCAGCAGTCGAAGGACAGGGGGAAATGGCTACACCTTC
CDR3 protein: CASSRRTGGNGYTF
V gene: TRBV2
clone size: once
D gene: TRBD1
J gene: TRBJ1-2

CDR3 DNA: TGTGCCAGCAGCCCCGGACTACCGCAGTACTTC
CDR3 protein: CASSPGLPQYF
V gene: TRBV11-2
clone size: NA
D gene: NA
J gene: TRBJ2-7

CDR3 DNA: TGTGCCAGCTCAAGTGGCGCGAATCAGCCCCAGCATTTT
CDR3 protein: CASSSGANQPQHF
V gene: TRBV18
clone size: few
D gene: NA
J gene: TRBJ1-5

CDR3 DNA: TGTGCCAGCAGTCTATCCGGGACTAGCGGGTCTGGGGCCAACGTCCTGACTTTC
CDR3 protein: CASSLSGTSGSGANVLTF
V gene: TRBV2
clone size: NA
D gene: TRBD2
J gene: TRBJ2-6

CDR3 DNA: TGTGCCAGCAGTGAGCACTTAGATTCACCCCTCCACTTT
CDR3 protein: CASSEHLDSPLHF
V gene: TRBV6-4
clone size: NA
D gene: NA
J gene: TRBJ1-6

CDR3 DNA: TGTGCCAGCAGCTTGTCTATACAGGGACTAGCGGGACTAAATCTATACTTC
CDR3 protein: CASSLSIQGLAGLNLYF
V gene: TRBV5-6
clone size: NA
D gene: TRBD2
J gene: TRBJ2-5

CDR3 DNA: TGTGCCAGCAGCGCCCAGGGGTCGGACTATGGCTACACCTTC
CDR3 protein: CASSAQGSDYGYTF
V gene: TRBV5-4
clone size: NA
D gene: NA
J gene: TRBJ1-2

CDR3 DNA: TGTGCCAGCAGCGGCGAGGCTGGCGGGAGGGCCCGCGAGCAGTACTTC
CDR3 protein: CASSGEAGGRAREQYF
V gene: TRBV13
clone size: NA
D gene: TRBD2
J gene: TRBJ2-7

CDR3 DNA: TGTGCCAGCAGCTCCGAGGCAAGGAACACTGAAGCTTTCTTT
CDR3 protein: CASSSEARNTEAFF
V gene: TRBV5-4
clone size: few
D gene: NA
J gene: TRBJ1-1

CDR3 DNA: TGTGCCAGCAGCCGACAGGGGGCGGACACTGAAGCTTTCTTT
CDR3 protein: CASSRQGADTEAFF
V gene: TRBV7-2
clone size: NA
D gene: TRBD1
J gene: TRBJ1-1

CDR3 DNA: TGTGCCAGCAGCTTGGCCGGGAGGGGTCCCTATGGCTACACCTTC
CDR3 protein: CASSLAGRGPYGYTF
V gene: TRBV11-2
clone size: NA
D gene: NA
J gene: TRBJ1-2

CDR3 DNA: TGTGCCAGCAGCTCGACTAGCGGGGGGGCGAGTTACAATGAGCAGTTCTTC
CDR3 protein: CASSSTSGGASYNEQFF
V gene: TRBV5-6
clone size: NA
D gene: TRBD2
J gene: TRBJ2-1

CDR3 DNA: TGTGCCAGCAGTTTAAGGCGAGTCATGAACACTGAAGCTTTCTTT
CDR3 protein: CASSLRRVMNTEAFF
V gene: TRBV28
clone size: NA
D gene: NA
J gene: TRBJ1-1

CDR3 DNA: TGTGCCTGGAGTGGGCTAGCGGGAACGAACACCGGGGAGCTGTTTTTT
CDR3 protein: CAWSGLAGTNTGELFF
V gene: TRBV30
clone size: few
D gene: TRBD2
J gene: TRBJ2-2

CDR3 DNA: TGTGCCAGCAGTCCAGGGGTGGTAGCTCCCGAGCAGTACTTC
CDR3 protein: CASSPGVVAPEQYF
V gene: TRBV28
clone size: NA
D gene: NA
J gene: TRBJ2-7